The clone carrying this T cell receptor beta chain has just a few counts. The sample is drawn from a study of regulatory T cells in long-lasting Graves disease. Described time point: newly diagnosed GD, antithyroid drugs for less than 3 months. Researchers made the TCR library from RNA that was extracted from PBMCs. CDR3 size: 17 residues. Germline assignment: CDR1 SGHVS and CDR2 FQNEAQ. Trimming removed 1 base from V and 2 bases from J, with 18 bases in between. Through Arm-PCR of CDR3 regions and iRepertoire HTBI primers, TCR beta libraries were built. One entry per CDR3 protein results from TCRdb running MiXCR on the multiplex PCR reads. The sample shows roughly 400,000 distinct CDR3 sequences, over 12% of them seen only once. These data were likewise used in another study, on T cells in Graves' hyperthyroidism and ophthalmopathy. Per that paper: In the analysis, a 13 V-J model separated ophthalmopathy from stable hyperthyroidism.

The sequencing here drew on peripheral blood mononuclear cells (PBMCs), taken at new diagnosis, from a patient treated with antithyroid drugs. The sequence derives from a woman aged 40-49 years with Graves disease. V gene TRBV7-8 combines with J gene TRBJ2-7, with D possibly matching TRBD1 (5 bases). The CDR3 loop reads CASSLEVDSHITYEQYF. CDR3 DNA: TGTGCCAGCAGCTTAGAGGTCGACAGCCATATCACCTACGAGCAGTACTTC.